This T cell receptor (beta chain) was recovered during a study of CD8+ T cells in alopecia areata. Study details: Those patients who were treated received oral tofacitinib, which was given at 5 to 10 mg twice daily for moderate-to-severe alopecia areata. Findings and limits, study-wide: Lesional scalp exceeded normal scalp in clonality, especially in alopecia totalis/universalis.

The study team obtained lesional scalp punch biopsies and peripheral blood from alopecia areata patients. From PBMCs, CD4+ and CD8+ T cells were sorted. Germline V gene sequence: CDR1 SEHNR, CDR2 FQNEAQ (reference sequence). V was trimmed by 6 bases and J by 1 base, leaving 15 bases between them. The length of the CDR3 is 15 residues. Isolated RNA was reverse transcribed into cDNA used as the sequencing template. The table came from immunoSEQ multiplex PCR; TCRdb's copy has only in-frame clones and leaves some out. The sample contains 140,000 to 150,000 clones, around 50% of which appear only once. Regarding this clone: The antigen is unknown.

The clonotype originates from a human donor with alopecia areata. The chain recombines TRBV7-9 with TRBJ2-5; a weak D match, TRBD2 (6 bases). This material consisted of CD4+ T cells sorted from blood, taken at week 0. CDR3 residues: CASSSEGTFQETQYF. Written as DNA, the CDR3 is TGTGCCAGCAGTTCGGAGGGGACCTTCCAAGAGACCCAGTACTTC.